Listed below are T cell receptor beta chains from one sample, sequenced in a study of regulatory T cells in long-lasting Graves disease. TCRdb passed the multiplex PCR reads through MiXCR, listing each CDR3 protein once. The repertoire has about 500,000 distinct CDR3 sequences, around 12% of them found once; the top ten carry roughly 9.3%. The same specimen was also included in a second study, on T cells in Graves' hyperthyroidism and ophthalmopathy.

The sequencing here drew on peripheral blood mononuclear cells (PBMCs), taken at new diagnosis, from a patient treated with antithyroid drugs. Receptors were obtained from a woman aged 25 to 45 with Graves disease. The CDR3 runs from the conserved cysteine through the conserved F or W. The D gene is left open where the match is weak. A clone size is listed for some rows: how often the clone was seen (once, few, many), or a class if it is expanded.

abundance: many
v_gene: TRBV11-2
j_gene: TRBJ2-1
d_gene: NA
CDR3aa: CASSRSPDGYNEQFF
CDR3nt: TGTGCCAGCAGCCGCAGCCCGGACGGCTACAATGAGCAGTTCTTC

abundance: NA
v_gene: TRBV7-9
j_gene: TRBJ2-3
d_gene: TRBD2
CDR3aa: CASSLGPSGSTDTQYF
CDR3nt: TGTGCCAGCAGCCTTGGCCCTAGCGGGAGTACAGATACGCAGTATTTT

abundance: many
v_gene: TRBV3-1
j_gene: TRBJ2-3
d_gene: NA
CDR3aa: CASSPLGSTQYF
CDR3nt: TGTGCCAGCAGCCCCCTCGGGAGTACGCAGTATTTT

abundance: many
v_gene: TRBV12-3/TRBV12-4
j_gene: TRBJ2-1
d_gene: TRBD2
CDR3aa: CASSQRREENEQFF
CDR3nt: TGTGCCAGCAGTCAACGGCGGGAGGAGAATGAGCAGTTCTTC

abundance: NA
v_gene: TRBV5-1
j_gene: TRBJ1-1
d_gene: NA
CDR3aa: CASSWGTVVGMNTEAFF
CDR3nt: TGCGCCAGCAGCTGGGGCACAGTCGTGGGGATGAACACTGAAGCTTTCTTT

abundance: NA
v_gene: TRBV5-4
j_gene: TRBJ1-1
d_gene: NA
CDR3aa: CASSLDRQNEAFF
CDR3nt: TGTGCCAGCAGCTTGGACCGACAGAATGAAGCTTTCTTT

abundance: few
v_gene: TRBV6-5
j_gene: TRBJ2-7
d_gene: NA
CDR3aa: CASSSAGTRGGEQYF
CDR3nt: TGTGCCAGCAGTTCGGCCGGGACAAGAGGGGGAGAGCAGTACTTC

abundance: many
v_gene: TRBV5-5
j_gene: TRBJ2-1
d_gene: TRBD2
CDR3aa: CASSPRAGGPYNEQFF
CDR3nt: TGTGCCAGCAGCCCTAGAGCGGGAGGCCCCTACAATGAGCAGTTCTTC

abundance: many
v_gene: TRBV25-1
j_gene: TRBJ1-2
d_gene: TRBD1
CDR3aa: CASRDRDRGGYTF
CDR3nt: TGTGCCAGCAGGGACCGGGACAGGGGCGGCTACACCTTC

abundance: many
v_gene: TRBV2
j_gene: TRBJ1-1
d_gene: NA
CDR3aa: CASSGTGRTEAFF
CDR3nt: TGTGCCAGCAGTGGGACGGGGCGCACTGAAGCTTTCTTT

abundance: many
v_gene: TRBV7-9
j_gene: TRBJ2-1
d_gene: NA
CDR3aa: CASSYDWDEQFF
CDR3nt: TGTGCCAGCAGCTACGACTGGGATGAGCAGTTCTTC

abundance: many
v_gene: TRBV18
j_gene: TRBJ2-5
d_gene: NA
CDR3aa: CASSPAGPFQETQYF
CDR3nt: TGTGCCAGCTCACCGGCCGGACCCTTCCAAGAGACCCAGTACTTC

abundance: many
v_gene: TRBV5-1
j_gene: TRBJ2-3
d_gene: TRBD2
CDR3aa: CASRQALAGGPDTQYF
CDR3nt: TGCGCCAGCCGCCAAGCACTAGCGGGAGGCCCAGATACGCAGTATTTT

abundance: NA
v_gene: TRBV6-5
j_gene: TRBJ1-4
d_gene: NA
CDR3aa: CASSSDRRANEKLFF
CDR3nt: TGTGCCAGCAGTTCCGACCGGCGGGCTAATGAAAAACTGTTTTTT

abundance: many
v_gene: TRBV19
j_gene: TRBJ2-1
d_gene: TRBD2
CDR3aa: CASSTQREGLRDEQFF
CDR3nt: TGTGCCAGTAGTACACAGCGGGAGGGCCTTAGGGATGAGCAGTTCTTC

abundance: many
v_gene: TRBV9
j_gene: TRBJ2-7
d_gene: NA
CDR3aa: CASSKNRGAATYEQYF
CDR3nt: TGTGCCAGCAGCAAGAACCGGGGGGCTGCCACCTACGAGCAGTACTTC

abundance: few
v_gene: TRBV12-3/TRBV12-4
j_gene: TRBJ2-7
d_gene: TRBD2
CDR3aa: CASSRLSGSEQYF
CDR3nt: TGTGCCAGCAGTCGTCTTAGCGGGAGCGAGCAGTACTTC

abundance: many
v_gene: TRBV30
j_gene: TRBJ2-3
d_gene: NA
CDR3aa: CAWSLAPSTDTQYF
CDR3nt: TGTGCCTGGAGCCTAGCTCCTAGCACAGATACGCAGTATTTT

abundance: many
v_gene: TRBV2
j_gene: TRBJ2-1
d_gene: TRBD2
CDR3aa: CADASGRTNEQFF
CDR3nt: TGTGCCGACGCAAGCGGGAGGACGAATGAGCAGTTCTTC

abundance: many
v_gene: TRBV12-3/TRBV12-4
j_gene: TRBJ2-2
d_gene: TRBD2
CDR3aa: CASSPGLAGSRSGDLFF
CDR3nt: TGTGCCAGCAGCCCGGGACTAGCGGGATCTCGTTCCGGGGACCTGTTTTTT

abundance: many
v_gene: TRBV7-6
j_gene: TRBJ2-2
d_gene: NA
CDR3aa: CASSSPGELFF
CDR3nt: TGTGCCAGCAGCTCCCCCGGGGAGCTGTTTTTT

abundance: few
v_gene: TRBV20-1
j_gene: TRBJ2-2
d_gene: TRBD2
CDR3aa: CSAIETSGNTGELFF
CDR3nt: TGCAGTGCTATCGAGACTAGCGGGAATACCGGGGAGCTGTTTTTT

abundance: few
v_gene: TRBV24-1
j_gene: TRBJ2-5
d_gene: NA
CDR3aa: CATRDQETQYF
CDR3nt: TGTGCCACCAGGGACCAAGAGACCCAGTACTTC

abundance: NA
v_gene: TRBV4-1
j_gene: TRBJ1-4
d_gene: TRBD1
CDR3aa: CASSRTGTGYYQHEKLFF
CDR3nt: TGCGCCAGCAGCCGGACCGGGACAGGGTACTATCAACATGAAAAACTGTTTTTT

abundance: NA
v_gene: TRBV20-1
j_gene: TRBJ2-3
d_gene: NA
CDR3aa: CSARATLSGRKPDTQYF
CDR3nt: TGCAGTGCTAGAGCTACCCTTAGCGGAAGGAAGCCAGATACGCAGTATTTT

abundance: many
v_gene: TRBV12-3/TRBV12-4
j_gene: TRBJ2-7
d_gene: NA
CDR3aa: CASSLHSGRHEQYF
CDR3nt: TGTGCCAGCAGTCTCCACTCGGGTCGCCACGAGCAGTACTTC

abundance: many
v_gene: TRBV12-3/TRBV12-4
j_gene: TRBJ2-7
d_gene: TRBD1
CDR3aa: CASSLNPGQAISYEQYF
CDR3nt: TGTGCCAGCAGTTTAAACCCGGGACAGGCAATTTCCTACGAGCAGTACTTC

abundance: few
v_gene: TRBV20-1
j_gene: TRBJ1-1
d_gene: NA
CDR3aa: CSAPHPVNTEAFF
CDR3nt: TGCAGTGCTCCCCATCCAGTTAACACTGAAGCTTTCTTT

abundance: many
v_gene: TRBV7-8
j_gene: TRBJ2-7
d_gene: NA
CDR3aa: CASSLAVMEQYF
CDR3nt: TGTGCCAGCAGCTTAGCTGTGATGGAGCAGTACTTC

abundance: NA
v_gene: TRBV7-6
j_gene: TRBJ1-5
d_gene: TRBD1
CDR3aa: CASSLRPGQSNQPQHF
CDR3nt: TGTGCCAGCAGCTTAAGGCCGGGACAGAGCAATCAGCCCCAGCATTTT

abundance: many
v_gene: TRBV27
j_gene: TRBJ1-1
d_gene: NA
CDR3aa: CASSFSGRTEAFF
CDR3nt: TGTGCCAGCAGTTTCTCGGGGAGGACTGAAGCTTTCTTT

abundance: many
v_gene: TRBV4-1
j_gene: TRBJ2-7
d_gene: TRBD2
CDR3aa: CASSLRDSKGLALYEQYF
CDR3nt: TGCGCCAGCAGCCTCCGGGACAGCAAGGGACTAGCGCTCTACGAGCAGTACTTC

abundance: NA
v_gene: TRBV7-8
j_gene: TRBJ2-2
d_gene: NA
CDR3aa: CASSFSRTLTGELFF
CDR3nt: TGTGCCAGCAGCTTCTCTCGGACGCTAACCGGGGAGCTGTTTTTT

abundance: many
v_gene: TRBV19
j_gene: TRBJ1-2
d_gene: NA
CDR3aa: CASSEADAAYGYTF
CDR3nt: TGTGCCAGTAGTGAAGCGGACGCGGCCTATGGCTACACCTTC

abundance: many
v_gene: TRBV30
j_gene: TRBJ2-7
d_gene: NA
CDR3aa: CAWSVGVGGRYEQYF
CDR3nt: TGTGCCTGGAGCGTGGGTGTGGGGGGTCGATACGAGCAGTACTTC

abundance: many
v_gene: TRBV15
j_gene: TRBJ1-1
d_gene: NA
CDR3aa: CATSMSRATVEAFF
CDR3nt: TGTGCCACCAGCATGTCACGTGCGACAGTTGAAGCTTTCTTT

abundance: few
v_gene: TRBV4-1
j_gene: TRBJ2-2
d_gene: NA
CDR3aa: CASSQEPGHAGELFF
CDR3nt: TGCGCCAGCAGCCAAGAGCCGGGGCATGCCGGGGAGCTGTTTTTT

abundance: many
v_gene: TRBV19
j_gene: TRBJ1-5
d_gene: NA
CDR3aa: CASSSQGAGSAQPQHF
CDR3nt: TGTGCCAGTAGTTCCCAGGGCGCCGGGTCAGCTCAGCCCCAGCATTTT

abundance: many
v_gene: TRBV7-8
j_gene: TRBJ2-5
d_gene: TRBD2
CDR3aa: CASSLFGGRAETQYF
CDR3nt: TGTGCCAGCAGCTTATTTGGCGGGAGGGCCGAGACCCAGTACTTC

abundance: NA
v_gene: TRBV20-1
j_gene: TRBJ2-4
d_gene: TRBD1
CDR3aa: CSAMRRTGAKNIQYF
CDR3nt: TGCAGTGCCATGAGACGGACAGGGGCGAAAAACATTCAGTACTTC

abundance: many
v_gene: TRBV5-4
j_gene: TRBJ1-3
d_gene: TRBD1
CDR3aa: CASSPDRGYAGNTIYF
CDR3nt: TGTGCCAGCAGCCCTGACAGGGGATACGCTGGAAACACCATATATTTT

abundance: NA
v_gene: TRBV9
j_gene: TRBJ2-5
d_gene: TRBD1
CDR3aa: CTSSVAGTGAVVGETQYF
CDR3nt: TGTACCAGCAGCGTAGCCGGGACAGGGGCCGTGGTAGGGGAGACCCAGTACTTC